The clone carrying this T cell receptor beta chain was found many times. Its antigen is undetermined. This entry belongs to a study of T cells after yellow fever vaccination. Study overall: Where fractions had low cell numbers, libraries were prepared from them with the SMART-Seq v4 Ultra Low Input RNA kit.

The CDR3 spans 17 residues. The germline V gene has CDR1 SGHRS and CDR2 YFSETQ. Trimming shortened V by 0 bases and J by 3 bases, and 15 bases separated the two germline ends. TCRdb recomputed calls from the 5' RACE reads with MiXCR, one row per CDR3 protein. The sample has more than 300,000 distinct CDR3 sequences, about 10% seen once. Whole-study results and caveats: The secondary response showed a weaker magnitude and a faster peak, day 5 versus 15. Most primary-vaccination clones recurred post-booster (approximately 96% CD4, roughly 91% CD8).

Material: CD4+ T cells sorted from PBMCs, obtained 45 days after the yellow fever booster vaccination. The clonotype originates from a man aged 18 to 29 who received the YFV17D yellow fever vaccine. The chain recombines TRBV5-1 with TRBJ1-4; maybe TRBD1 (6 bases). CDR3: CASSLDSGVSANEKLFF. In DNA, the CDR3 is TGCGCCAGCAGCTTGGACTCAGGGGTCAGCGCTAATGAAAAACTGTTTTTT.